The 11 T cell receptor beta chains below all came from one sample that was sequenced in a study of blood T cell repertoires in COVID-19. This table comes from immunoSEQ multiplex PCR, and its TCRdb copy is limited to in-frame clones, with some not included. The table records under 250,000 clones, approximately 90% of them present only once. Sequencing used PBMCs or T cells enriched from blood (not recorded which). Source of these receptors: a woman aged 18-29 years in a cohort exposed to, infected with or recovered from COVID-19 (not recorded which).

The rearrangement joins TRBV13 to TRBJ1-2; 8 positions match TRBD1. With V trimmed by 5 bases and J by 2 bases, 7 bases remained unmatched. The CDR3 runs to 15 residues. CDR1 is PRHDT and CDR2 is FYEKMQ in the germline V gene (reference sequence). The CDR3: CASSKLQGGNYGYTF. The DNA for the CDR3 is TGTGCCAGCAGCAAATTACAGGGGGGGAACTATGGCTACACCTTC.

The chain combines TRBV12-3 or TRBV12-4 with TRBJ1-4; D gene uncertain. Trimming pared 7 bases from V and 5 bases from J, leaving 11 bases between. This CDR3 region has 13 residues. Here the CDR3 DNA reads TGTGCCAGCAAGACTGGAGGGAATGAAAAACTGTTTTTT. Its protein is CASKTGGNEKLFF.

The V and J genes are TRBV6-5 and TRBJ2-5; 8 nucleotides agree with TRBD2. This CDR3 spans 15 amino acids. From germline, CDR1 is MNHEY and CDR2 SVGAGI. Unmatched junction bases numbered 10, after V lost 7 bases and J lost 3 bases. CDR3 sequence: CASMTGGAIEETQYF. CDR3 bases: TGTGCCAGCATGACCGGGGGGGCCATTGAAGAGACCCAGTACTTC.

V and J are TRBV7-3 and TRBJ2-2; maybe TRBD1 (6 bases). Germline loops: CDR1 SGHTA, CDR2 FQGTGA. This CDR3 region has 15 residues. Trimming stripped 6 bases from V and 1 base from J, with 12 bases between. The CDR3 region is CASSRGHKNTGELFF. As DNA, the CDR3 is TGTGCCAGCAGTCGGGGACACAAGAACACCGGGGAGCTGTTTTTT.

V gene TRBV9 combines with J gene TRBJ2-1; perhaps TRBD1 as D (5 bases). This CDR3 is 16 amino acids long. Deletions cut 0 bases from V and 4 bases from J, with 14 bases between. Germline values: CDR1 SGDLS, CDR2 YYNGEE. The CDR3 nucleotides read TGTGCCAGCAGCGTAGGGTCAGGGATGGGATACAATGAGCAGTTCTTC. It translates to CASSVGSGMGYNEQFF.

The chain employs TRBV28 and TRBJ1-1; TRBD1 might be the D (5 bases). In germline, CDR1 is MDHEN, CDR2 SYDVKM. V was clipped by 4 bases and J by 3 bases, with 21 bases between them. The CDR3 covers 17 residues. CDR3 nucleotides: TGTGCCAGCAGTTATTATCTTCCGGGACGGAGGGACACTGAAGCTTTCTTT. Translated, it gives CASSYYLPGRRDTEAFF.

A remark on this clone: Germline is not matched at one junction end, which may reflect a read error. The CDR3 DNA follows: TGTGCCAGCAGCCAAACCGGGACTAGTCCCGCGTTT. Its translation: CASSQTGTSPAF. The chain carries TRBV7-9 and TRBJ2-3; TRBD2 aligns across 8 bases. Per the germline V gene, CDR1 is SEHNR and CDR2 is FQNEAQ (reference sequence). The CDR3 is made up of 12 amino acids.

This sequence joins TRBV28 and TRBJ2-5; 8 nucleotides line up with TRBD2. Germline loops: CDR1 MDHEN, CDR2 SYDVKM. The CDR3 length is 14 residues. V lost 6 bases to trimming and J lost 5 bases; unmatched junction nucleotides: 8. As DNA, the CDR3 is TGTGCCAGCAGACCCCGGGGGGGCGGGGAGACCCAGTACTTC. Residues: CASRPRGGGETQYF.

V and J are TRBV2 and TRBJ1-6; possibly TRBD1 for D (5 bases). From germline, CDR1 is SNHLY and CDR2 FYNNEI. The CDR3 runs to 15 residues. Trimming pared 3 bases from V and 9 bases from J, leaving 15 bases between. The CDR3 region is CASSESPGGSSPLHF. CDR3 nucleotides: TGTGCCAGCAGTGAGTCCCCTGGGGGGAGTTCACCCCTCCACTTT.

The rearrangement uses TRBV28 and TRBJ1-2, with no clear D. Per germline, CDR1 MDHEN and CDR2 SYDVKM. With 2 bases removed from V and 2 bases from J, the gap between germline ends came to 9 bases. There are 14 residues in the CDR3. CDR3 in DNA: TGTGCCAGCAGTTTAGGTGGCCCCAACTATGGCTACACCTTC. Translating gives CASSLGGPNYGYTF.

The chain carries TRBV7-2 and TRBJ2-1, with a weak D call TRBD2 (5 bases). Germline CDR1 SGHTA, CDR2 FQGNSA. CDR3 size: 14 residues. V was shortened by 1 base and J by 10 bases, with 14 bases between the two germline ends. For the CDR3, the DNA is TGTGCCAGCAGCTTAGGGCAGGTTAGCGCCGAGCAGTTCTTC. Translated: CASSLGQVSAEQFF.